These T cell receptor beta chains were read from a single sample in a study of spatial heterogeneity in lung cancer. A single record per CDR3 protein comes from TCRdb applying MiXCR to the 5' RACE reads. The data contain 7,500 or so distinct CDR3 sequences, 13% to 15% of them seen just once; the ten biggest clones take up roughly 10%. Specimen: lung tumor tissue, collected at surgery. These receptors all stem from a female donor with early-stage non-small cell lung cancer. Each CDR3 is given with its conserved first and last residue. The D gene is left open where the match is weak. Size values are once, few and many counts, or a class for expanded clones, and some rows have none.

j_gene,abundance,d_gene,v_gene,CDR3aa,CDR3nt
TRBJ2-7,medium-sized,-,TRBV20-1,CSARGPGSYEQYF,TGCAGTGCTAGGGGACCTGGCTCCTACGAGCAGTACTTC
TRBJ2-7,many,TRBD1,TRBV7-9,CASSPPGQGYEQYF,TGTGCCAGCAGCCCACCGGGACAGGGATACGAGCAGTACTTC
TRBJ2-3,medium-sized,-,TRBV20-1,CSASVGFDTQYF,TGCAGTGCTTCGGTGGGGTTTGATACGCAGTATTTT
TRBJ2-5,many,-,TRBV6-1,CASSRGLEVGRIF,TGTGCCAGCAGTCGGGGGTTAGAAGTGGGTAGAATCTTC
TRBJ2-7,-,-,TRBV11-3,CASSLGSSYEQYF,TGTGCCAGCAGCTTGGGCAGTTCCTACGAGCAGTACTTC
TRBJ2-1,medium-sized,TRBD1,TRBV5-1,CASSAGGINEQFF,TGCGCCAGCAGCGCAGGGGGCATTAATGAGCAGTTCTTC
TRBJ2-7,-,-,TRBV7-9,CASSLGAMVSEQYF,TGTGCCAGCAGCTTAGGCGCAATGGTGTCCGAGCAGTACTTC
TRBJ2-1,many,-,TRBV5-1,CASSLGARSYNEQFF,TGCGCCAGCAGCTTGGGCGCCCGCTCCTACAATGAGCAGTTCTTC
TRBJ2-2,few,TRBD1,TRBV5-1,CASSTTGTGFTGELFF,TGCGCCAGCAGCACAACCGGGACAGGTTTCACCGGGGAGCTGTTTTTT
TRBJ1-2,many,TRBD1,TRBV20-1,CSARATGGPLSYGYTF,TGCAGTGCTAGAGCTACAGGGGGCCCCCTTAGCTATGGCTACACCTTC
TRBJ2-2,medium-sized,-,TRBV12-3/TRBV12-4,CASSPSGGATGELFF,TGTGCCAGCAGCCCATCAGGGGGGGCCACCGGGGAGCTGTTTTTT
TRBJ2-2,many,-,TRBV14,CASSPRGQKTGELFF,TGTGCCAGCAGCCCCCGCGGACAGAAGACCGGGGAGCTGTTTTTT
TRBJ2-7,medium-sized,-,TRBV12-3/TRBV12-4,CASSSRGGDYEQYF,TGTGCCAGCAGTTCACGGGGTGGGGACTACGAGCAGTACTTC
TRBJ2-6,once,-,TRBV28,CASSLEAGANVLTF,TGTGCCAGCAGTTTGGAGGCGGGGGCCAACGTCCTGACTTTC
TRBJ1-2,many,TRBD1,TRBV10-2,CASSGQGRGYGYTF,TGCGCCAGCAGCGGACAGGGAAGAGGCTATGGCTACACCTTC
TRBJ2-7,many,-,TRBV7-9,CASRDARYEQYF,TGTGCCAGCCGGGACGCGCGGTACGAGCAGTACTTC
TRBJ1-5,many,TRBD1,TRBV18,CASSPSRTDRVNQPQHF,TGTGCCAGCTCACCTTCCCGGACAGACAGGGTTAATCAGCCCCAGCATTTT
TRBJ2-7,medium-sized,-,TRBV12-3/TRBV12-4,CASSTRLAVTGTEPSYEQYF,TGTGCCAGCAGTACCCGGTTGGCCGTGACCGGGACCGAACCTTCCTACGAGCAGTACTTC
TRBJ2-2,many,TRBD1,TRBV20-1,CSARIPDRAANTGELFF,TGCAGTGCTAGAATACCCGACAGGGCCGCGAACACCGGGGAGCTGTTTTTT
TRBJ2-1,many,-,TRBV5-4,CAFFKTLRYNEQFF,TGTGCCTTCTTCAAGACCCTCAGGTACAATGAGCAGTTCTTC
TRBJ2-1,many,-,TRBV6-2/TRBV6-3,CAGRRPLADEQFF,TGTGCCGGACGACGACCCTTGGCGGATGAGCAGTTCTTC
TRBJ1-5,-,-,TRBV6-6,CASSPTSQPQHF,TGTGCCAGCAGTCCCACCTCTCAGCCCCAGCATTTT
TRBJ1-1,many,-,TRBV11-2,CASSHGWTEAFF,TGTGCCAGCAGCCACGGATGGACTGAAGCTTTCTTT
TRBJ2-1,many,-,TRBV12-3/TRBV12-4,CASTQGARGGQFF,TGTGCCAGCACCCAAGGGGCTAGAGGTGGGCAGTTCTTC
TRBJ2-2,many,-,TRBV5-3,CARSGRGRELFF,TGTGCCAGAAGCGGTCGGGGCCGGGAGCTGTTTTTT
TRBJ2-1,many,-,TRBV5-1,CASSPGWSSYNEQFF,TGCGCCAGCAGCCCGGGTTGGAGCTCCTACAATGAGCAGTTCTTC
TRBJ2-5,medium-sized,TRBD1,TRBV20-1,CSAWYRGETQYF,TGCAGTGCCTGGTACAGGGGAGAGACCCAGTACTTC